The 7 T cell receptor beta chains reported below all come from one sample, sequenced in a study of T cells in Graves' hyperthyroidism and ophthalmopathy. RNA transcripts served as the template for amplifying TCR beta CDR3 regions. TCR CDR3 underwent first-round RT-PCR with the HTBI primer set. A single record per CDR3 protein comes from TCRdb applying MiXCR to the multiplex PCR reads. The sample holds hundreds of thousands of distinct CDR3 sequences, around 15% seen once. The sample was blood. The receptors come from a woman aged 18-29 years with Graves' hyperthyroidism.

V and J are TRBV28 and TRBJ2-3, with D perhaps matching TRBD2 (5 bases). The germline gives CDR1 MDHEN, CDR2 SYDVKM. V was shortened by 8 bases and J by 0 bases, with 30 bases between the two germline ends. The CDR3 sequence is 20 residues long. The CDR3 sequence is CASSPIQGGQRTSSTDTQYF. Here the CDR3 DNA reads TGTGCCAGCTCACCAATTCAAGGAGGCCAACGAACTTCTAGCACAGATACGCAGTATTTT.

This clonotype was seen ten or more times. J is TRBJ1-1 and V is TRBV20-1, with D unresolved. The V end was cut by 2 bases, the J end by 4 bases, with 8 bases between. CDR1 and CDR2 from the germline V gene are DFQATT and SNEGSKA (reference sequence). The CDR3 loop spans 12 amino acids. CDR3 DNA sequence: TGCAGTGCTAGAATGGTGGGCACTGAAGCTTTCTTT. Its translation: CSARMVGTEAFF.

This clonotype showed up many times. This chain links TRBV11-3 with TRBJ1-4, with a weak D call TRBD1 (6 bases). V was cut by 4 bases and J by 8 bases, with 14 bases left in between. Germline V gene lookup returns CDR1 SGHNT and CDR2 YENEEA. CDR3 length equals 14 residues. CDR3 in DNA: TGTGCCAGCAGCTATCGACAGGAGGGGGAAAAACTGTTTTTT. The encoded protein is CASSYRQEGEKLFF.

This chain uses TRBV6-5 with TRBJ2-4, with D possibly being TRBD1 or TRBD2 (5 bases each). CDR1 and CDR2 (germline): MNHEY, SVGAGI. The CDR3 sequence is 17 residues long. V dropped 4 bases and J dropped 1 base, with 17 bases sitting between them. The CDR3 reads CASSSHGTHPAKNIQYF. CDR3 in DNA: TGTGCCAGCAGTTCCCACGGGACGCACCCGGCCAAAAACATTCAGTACTTC.

This clonotype was seen repeatedly, ten times or more. V gene TRBV7-2 combines with J gene TRBJ2-7; 11 bases line up with TRBD1. CDR3 length: 14 residues. Unmatched junction bases numbered 3, after V lost 4 bases and J lost 4 bases. CDR1 SGHTA and CDR2 FQGNSA come from the germline V gene. The CDR3 nucleotides are TGTGCCAGCAGCTGGGGACAGGGGGGTTACGAGCAGTACTTC. Protein: CASSWGQGGYEQYF.

This clonotype has a count of ten or more. V gene TRBV2 combines with J gene TRBJ1-5; D gene unclear. Trimming took off 4 bases at V and 3 bases at J, with 16 bases between the two ends. The CDR3 runs 16 residues. Germline lookup yields CDR1 SNHLY and CDR2 FYNNEI. The CDR3 here is CASSVLERWYNQPQHF. In DNA, the CDR3 is TGTGCCAGCAGTGTTCTTGAGCGATGGTACAATCAGCCCCAGCATTTT.

A word on this clonotype: Just one base apart from a much larger clone, this may be a read error. The rearrangement uses TRBV20-1 and TRBJ2-7, with D possibly TRBD2 on 5 matching bases. The germline CDR1 and CDR2 sequences are DFQATT and SNEGSKA (reference sequence). The CDR3 is made up of 15 amino acids. The CDR3 is CSASSGIVAGYERYF. The CDR3 DNA sequence: TGCAGTGCTAGTTCCGGGATCGTCGCAGGTTACGAGCGGTACTTC.